This TCR beta chain emerged from a study of T cell changes during pregnancy in multiple sclerosis. Sequencing was performed with immunoSEQ multiplex PCR; in TCRdb, only in-frame clones are kept and a portion is missing. The top ten clones hold approximately 2.8% of a sample with 65,000 to 75,000 clones, around 94% of them seen once. The CDR3 loop spans 15 amino acids. Germline V gene sequence: CDR1 LNHDA, CDR2 SQIVND (reference sequence). Trimming stripped 3 bases from V and 1 base from J, with 13 bases between. The specimen comprised CD8+ T cells from peripheral blood mononuclear cells, sampled in the third trimester of pregnancy. This TCR came from a female donor in good health, enrolled as a control in a pregnancy study. The gene calls are TRBV19 and TRBJ2-7; D may be TRBD1 (6 bases). The chain's CDR3 is CASSIYPGQSYEQYF. CDR3 nucleotide sequence: TGTGCCAGTAGTATCTACCCTGGACAGTCCTACGAGCAGTACTTC.